This TCR beta chain was documented in a study of cytomegalovirus exposure and HLA in healthy donors. CDR1 is SQVTM, CDR2 ANQGSEA, per germline. This CDR3 comprises 12 residues. General study findings and limits: As a later analysis showed, several of the most significant clusters appeared to be linked to common viral pathogens. Segments of the TCR beta V type were, in most cases, productive about 87% or about 30% of the time in an earlier analysis. V segments that were indistinguishable, TRBV6-2 and TRBV6-3 among them, were omitted from analysis.

PCR involved 60 Vbeta and 13 Jbeta primers. Sequencing was performed with immunoSEQ multiplex PCR; in TCRdb, only in-frame clones are kept and a portion is missing. The sample yields some 170,000 clones, roughly four fifths seen once. This clone has a single count. Antigen unknown. This TCR came from a man in his fifties or sixties in good health and CMV-seropositive. Sequencing was done on a sample of PBMCs. The chain employs TRBV29-1 and TRBJ2-5; the D gene is possibly TRBD1 (5 bases). The J call may be faulty, since TRBJ2-7 better matches the DNA end. The DNA for the CDR3 is TGCAGCGTTGGTCAGGGCGCCTACGAGCAGTACTTC. It yields the protein CSVGQGAYEQYF.